Listed here is a single T cell receptor beta chain. Clones were read by immunoSEQ multiplex PCR, and TCRdb kept only the in-frame ones, dropping some. The table shows approximately 250,000 clones, with around 85% occurring only once. The data were obtained in a study of blood T cell repertoires in COVID-19. Germline V gene data show CDR1 as LGHNA and CDR2 as YNFKEQ. This CDR3 contains 13 residues. V lost 4 bases and J lost 3, with 9 bases in between. The V gene is TRBV4-2, the J gene TRBJ1-2; D possibly corresponds to TRBD1 (5 bases). The receptor was derived from a man in his fifties with COVID-19, enrolled during active disease. The sample taken for sequencing was peripheral blood. CDR3 sequence (DNA): TGTGCCAGCAGCCGGGGGGTTGACTATGGCTACACCTTC. This codes for CASSRGVDYGYTF.